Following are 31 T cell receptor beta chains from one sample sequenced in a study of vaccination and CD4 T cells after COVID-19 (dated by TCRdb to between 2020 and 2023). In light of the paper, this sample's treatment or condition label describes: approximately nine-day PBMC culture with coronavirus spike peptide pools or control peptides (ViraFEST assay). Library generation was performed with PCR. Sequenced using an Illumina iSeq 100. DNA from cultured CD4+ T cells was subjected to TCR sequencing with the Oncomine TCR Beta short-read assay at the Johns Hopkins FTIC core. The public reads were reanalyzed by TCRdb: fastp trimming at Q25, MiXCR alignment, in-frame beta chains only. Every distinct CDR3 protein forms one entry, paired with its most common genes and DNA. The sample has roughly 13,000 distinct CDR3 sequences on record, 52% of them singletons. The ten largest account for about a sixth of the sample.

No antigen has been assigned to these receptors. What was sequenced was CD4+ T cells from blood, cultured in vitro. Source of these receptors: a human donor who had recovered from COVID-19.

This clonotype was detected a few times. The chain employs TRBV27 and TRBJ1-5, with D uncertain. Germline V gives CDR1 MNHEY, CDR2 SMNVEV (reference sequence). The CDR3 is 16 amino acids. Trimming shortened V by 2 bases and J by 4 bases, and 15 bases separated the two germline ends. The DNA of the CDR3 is TGTGCCAGCAGTTTACTCGGCGAATGGGGAAATCAGCCCCAGCATTTT. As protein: CASSLLGEWGNQPQHF.

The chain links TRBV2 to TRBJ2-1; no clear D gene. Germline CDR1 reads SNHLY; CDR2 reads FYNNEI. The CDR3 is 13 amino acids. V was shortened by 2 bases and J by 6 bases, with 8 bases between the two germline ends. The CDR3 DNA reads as TGTGCCAGCAGTGAATCATCTAGCAATGAGCAGTTCTTC. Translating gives CASSESSSNEQFF.

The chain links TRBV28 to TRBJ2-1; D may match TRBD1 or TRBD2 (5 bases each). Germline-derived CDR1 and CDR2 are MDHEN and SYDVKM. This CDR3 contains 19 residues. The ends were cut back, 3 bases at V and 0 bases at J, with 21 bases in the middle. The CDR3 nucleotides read TGTGCCAGCAGTTTGATCGGGGCGAGGGGTTACGACTCCTACAATGAGCAGTTCTTC. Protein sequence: CASSLIGARGYDSYNEQFF.

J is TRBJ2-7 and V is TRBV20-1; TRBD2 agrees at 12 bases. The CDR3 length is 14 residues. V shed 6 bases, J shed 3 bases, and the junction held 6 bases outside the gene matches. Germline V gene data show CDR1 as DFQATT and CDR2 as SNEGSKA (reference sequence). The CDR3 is CSATTSGRVYEQYF. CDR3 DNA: TGCAGTGCCACGACTAGCGGGAGAGTCTACGAGCAGTACTTC.

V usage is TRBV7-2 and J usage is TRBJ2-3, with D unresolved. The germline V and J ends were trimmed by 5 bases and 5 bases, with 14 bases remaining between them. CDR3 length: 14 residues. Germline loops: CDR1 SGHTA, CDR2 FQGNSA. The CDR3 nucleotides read TGTGCCAGCAGCCCCTCCCCCTCGGGAGATACGCAGTATTTT. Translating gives CASSPSPSGDTQYF. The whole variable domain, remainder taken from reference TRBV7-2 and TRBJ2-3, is GAGVSQSPSNKVTEKGKDVELRCDPISGHTALYWYRQSLGQGLEFLIYFQGNSAPDKSGLPSDRFSAERTGGSVSTLTIQRTQQEDSAVYLCASSPSPSGDTQYFGPGTRLTVL.

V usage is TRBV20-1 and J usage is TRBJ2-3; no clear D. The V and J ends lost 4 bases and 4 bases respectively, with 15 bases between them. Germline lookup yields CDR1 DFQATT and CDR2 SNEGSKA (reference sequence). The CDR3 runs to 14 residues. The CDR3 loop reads CSAKLSVPADTQYF. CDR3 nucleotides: TGCAGTGCTAAGCTTTCAGTCCCGGCAGATACGCAGTATTTT.

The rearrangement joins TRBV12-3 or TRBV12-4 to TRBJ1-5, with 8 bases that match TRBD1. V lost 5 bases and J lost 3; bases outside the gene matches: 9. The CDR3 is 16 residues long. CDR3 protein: CASSKRTGSDNQPQHF. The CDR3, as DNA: TGTGCCAGCAGTAAGCGGACAGGGAGTGACAATCAGCCCCAGCATTTT.

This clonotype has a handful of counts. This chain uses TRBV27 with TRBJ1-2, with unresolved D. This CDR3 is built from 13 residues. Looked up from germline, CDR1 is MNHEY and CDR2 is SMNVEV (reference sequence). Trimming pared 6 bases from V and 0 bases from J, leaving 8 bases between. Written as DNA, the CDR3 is TGTGCCAGCAGAGCTGGAGCTAACTATGGCTACACCTTC. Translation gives CASRAGANYGYTF.

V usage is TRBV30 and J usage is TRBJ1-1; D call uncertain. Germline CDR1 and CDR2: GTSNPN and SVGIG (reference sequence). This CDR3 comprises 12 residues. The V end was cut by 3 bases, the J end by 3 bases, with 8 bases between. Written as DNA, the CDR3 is TGTGCCTGGAGAGACGCTTACACTGAAGCTTTCTTT. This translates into CAWRDAYTEAFF.

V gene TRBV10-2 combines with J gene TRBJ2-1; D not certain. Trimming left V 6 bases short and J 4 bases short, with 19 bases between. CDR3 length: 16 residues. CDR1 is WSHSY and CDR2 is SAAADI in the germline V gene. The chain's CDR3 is CASRGAPRNSYNEQFF. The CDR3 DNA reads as TGCGCCAGCAGGGGCGCGCCCCGTAATTCATACAATGAGCAGTTCTTC.

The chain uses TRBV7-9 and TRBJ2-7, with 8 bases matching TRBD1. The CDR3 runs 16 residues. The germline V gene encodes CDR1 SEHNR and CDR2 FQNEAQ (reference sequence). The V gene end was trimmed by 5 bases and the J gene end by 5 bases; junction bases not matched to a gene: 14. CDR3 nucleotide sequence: TGTGCCAGCAGCCGCACTGTCGACAGGGGTATCGACGAGCAGTACTTC. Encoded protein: CASSRTVDRGIDEQYF.

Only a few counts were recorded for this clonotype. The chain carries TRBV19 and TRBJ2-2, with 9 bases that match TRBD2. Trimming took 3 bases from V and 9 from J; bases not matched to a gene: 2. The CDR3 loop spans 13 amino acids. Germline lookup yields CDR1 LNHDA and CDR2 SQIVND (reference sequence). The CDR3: CASSIAGGRELFF. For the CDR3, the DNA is TGTGCCAGTAGTATCGCGGGGGGGCGGGAGCTGTTTTTT.

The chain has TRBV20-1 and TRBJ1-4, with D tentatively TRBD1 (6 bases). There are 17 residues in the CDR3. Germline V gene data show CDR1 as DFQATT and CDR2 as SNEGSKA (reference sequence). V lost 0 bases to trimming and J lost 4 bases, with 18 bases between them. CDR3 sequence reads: CSAREPFGTRVNEKLFF. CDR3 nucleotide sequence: TGCAGTGCTAGAGAACCCTTCGGGACAAGGGTTAATGAAAAACTGTTTTTT.

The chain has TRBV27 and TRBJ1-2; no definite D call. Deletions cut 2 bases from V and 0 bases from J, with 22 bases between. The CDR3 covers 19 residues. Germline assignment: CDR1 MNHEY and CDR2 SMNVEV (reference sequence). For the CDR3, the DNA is TGTGCCAGCAGTTTACTCGGCTCTCTTAGCACAGCTCCTAACTATGGCTACACCTTC. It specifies CASSLLGSLSTAPNYGYTF.

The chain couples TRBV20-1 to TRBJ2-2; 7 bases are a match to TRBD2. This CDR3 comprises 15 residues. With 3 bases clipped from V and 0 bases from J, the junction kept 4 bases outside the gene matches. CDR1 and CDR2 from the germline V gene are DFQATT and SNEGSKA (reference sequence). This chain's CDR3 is CSARPGLPNTGELFF. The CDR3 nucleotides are TGCAGTGCTAGGCCGGGACTACCGAACACCGGGGAGCTGTTTTTT.

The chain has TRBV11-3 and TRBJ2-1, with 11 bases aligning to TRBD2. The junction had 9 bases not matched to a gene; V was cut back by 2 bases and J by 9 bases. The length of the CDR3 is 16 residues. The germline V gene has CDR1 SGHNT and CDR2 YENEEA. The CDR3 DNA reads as TGTGCCAGCAGCTTAATAGCGGGGGGGGTCCTCATTGAGCAGTTCTTC. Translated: CASSLIAGGVLIEQFF.

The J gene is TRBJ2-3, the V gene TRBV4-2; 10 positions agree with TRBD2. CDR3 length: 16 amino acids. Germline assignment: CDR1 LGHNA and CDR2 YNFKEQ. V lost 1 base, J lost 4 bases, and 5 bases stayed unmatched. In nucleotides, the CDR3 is TGTGCCAGCAGCCAAGGGCTAGCGGGAGTATCAGATACGCAGTATTTT. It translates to CASSQGLAGVSDTQYF.

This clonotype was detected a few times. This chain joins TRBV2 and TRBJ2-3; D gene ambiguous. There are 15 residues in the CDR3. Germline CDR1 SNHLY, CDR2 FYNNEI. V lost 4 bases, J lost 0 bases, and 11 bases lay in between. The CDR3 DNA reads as TGTGCCAGCAGTGCGGGTACCCTAAGCACAGATACGCAGTATTTT. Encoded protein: CASSAGTLSTDTQYF.

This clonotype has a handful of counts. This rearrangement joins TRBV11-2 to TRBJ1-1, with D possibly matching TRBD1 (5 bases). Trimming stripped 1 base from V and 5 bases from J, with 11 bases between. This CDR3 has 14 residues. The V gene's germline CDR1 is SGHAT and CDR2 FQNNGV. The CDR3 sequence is CASSLGEGRTEAFF. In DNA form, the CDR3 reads TGTGCCAGCAGCTTAGGAGAGGGGAGGACTGAAGCTTTCTTT.

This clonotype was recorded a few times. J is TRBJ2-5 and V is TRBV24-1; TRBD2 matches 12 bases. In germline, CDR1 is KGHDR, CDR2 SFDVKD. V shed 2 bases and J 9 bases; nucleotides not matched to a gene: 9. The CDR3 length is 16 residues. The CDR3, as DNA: TGTGCCACCAGTGATTCCGGGACTAGCGGGTCCCAAGCCCAGTACTTC. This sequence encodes CATSDSGTSGSQAQYF.

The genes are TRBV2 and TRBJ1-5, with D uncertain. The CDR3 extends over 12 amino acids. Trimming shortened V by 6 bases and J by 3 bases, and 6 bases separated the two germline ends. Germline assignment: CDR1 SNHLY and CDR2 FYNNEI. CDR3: CASRSDNQPQHF. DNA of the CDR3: TGTGCCAGCAGATCAGACAATCAGCCCCAGCATTTT.

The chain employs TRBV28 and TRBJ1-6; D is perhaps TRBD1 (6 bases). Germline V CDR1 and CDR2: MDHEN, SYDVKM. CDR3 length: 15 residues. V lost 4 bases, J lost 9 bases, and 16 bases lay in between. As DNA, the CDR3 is TGTGCCAGCAGTTCCTACTCAACAGGGTTTTCACCCCTCCACTTT. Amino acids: CASSSYSTGFSPLHF.

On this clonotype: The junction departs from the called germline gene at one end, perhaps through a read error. The CDR3 DNA follows: TGTGCCAGCGGCCAGTGGATAGACCAGCCCCAGCATTTT. It codes for CASGQWIDQPQHF. This sequence joins TRBV3-1 and TRBJ1-5; D is unclear. The CDR3 covers 13 residues. Germline-derived CDR1 and CDR2 are LGHDT and YNNKEL (reference sequence).

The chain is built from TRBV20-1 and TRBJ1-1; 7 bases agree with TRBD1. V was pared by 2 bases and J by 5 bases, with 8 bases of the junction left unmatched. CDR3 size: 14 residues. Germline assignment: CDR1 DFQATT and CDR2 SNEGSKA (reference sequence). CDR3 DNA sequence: TGCAGTGCTAGAAAAACAGGGGTACGGACTGAAGCTTTCTTT. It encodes CSARKTGVRTEAFF.

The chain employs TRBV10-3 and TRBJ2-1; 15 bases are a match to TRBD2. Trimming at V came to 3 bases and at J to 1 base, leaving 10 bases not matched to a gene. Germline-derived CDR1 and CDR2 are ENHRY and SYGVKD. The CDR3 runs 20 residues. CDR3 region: CAISDPPGLAGGGSYNEQFF. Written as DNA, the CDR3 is TGTGCCATCAGTGACCCCCCGGGACTAGCGGGAGGAGGTTCCTACAATGAGCAGTTCTTC.

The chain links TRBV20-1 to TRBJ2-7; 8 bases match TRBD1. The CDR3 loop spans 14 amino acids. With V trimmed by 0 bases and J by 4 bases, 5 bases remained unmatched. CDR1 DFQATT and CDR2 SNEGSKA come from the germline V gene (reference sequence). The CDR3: CSARDPQGAYEQYF. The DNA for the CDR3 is TGCAGTGCTAGAGATCCGCAGGGGGCGTACGAGCAGTACTTC.

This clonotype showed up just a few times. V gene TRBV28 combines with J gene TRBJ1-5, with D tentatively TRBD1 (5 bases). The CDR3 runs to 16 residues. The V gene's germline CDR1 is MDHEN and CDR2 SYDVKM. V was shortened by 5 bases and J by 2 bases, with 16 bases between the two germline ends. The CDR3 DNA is TGTGCCAGCAGTGCACACAGGTCAAGGGGCAATCAGCCCCAGCATTTT. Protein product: CASSAHRSRGNQPQHF.

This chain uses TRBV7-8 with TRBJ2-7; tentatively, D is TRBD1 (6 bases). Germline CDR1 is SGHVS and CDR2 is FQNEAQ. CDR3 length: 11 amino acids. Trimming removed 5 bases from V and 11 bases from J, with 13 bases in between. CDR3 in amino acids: CASSLQTGKYF. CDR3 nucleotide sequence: TGTGCCAGCAGCCTACAGACAGGAAAGTACTTC.

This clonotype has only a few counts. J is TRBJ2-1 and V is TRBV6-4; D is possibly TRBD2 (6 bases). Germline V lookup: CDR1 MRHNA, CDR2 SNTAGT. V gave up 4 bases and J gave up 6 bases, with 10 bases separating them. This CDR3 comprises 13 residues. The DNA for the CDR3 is TGTGCCAGCAGTGCTAGCGAGAGCAATGAGCAGTTCTTC. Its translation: CASSASESNEQFF.

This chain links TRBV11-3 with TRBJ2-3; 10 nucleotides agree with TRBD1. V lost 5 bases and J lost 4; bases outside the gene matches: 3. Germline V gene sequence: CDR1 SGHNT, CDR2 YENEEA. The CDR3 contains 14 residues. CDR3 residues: CASSPGQGADTQYF. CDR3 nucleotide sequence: TGTGCCAGCAGCCCCGGACAGGGGGCAGATACGCAGTATTTT.

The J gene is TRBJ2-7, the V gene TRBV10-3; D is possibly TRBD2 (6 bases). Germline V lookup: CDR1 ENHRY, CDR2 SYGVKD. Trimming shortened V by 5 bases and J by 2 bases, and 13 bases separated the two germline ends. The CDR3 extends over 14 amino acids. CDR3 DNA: TGTGCCATCAGTCCTGGGAGGCCTCCCTACGAGCAGTACTTC. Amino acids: CAISPGRPPYEQYF.